This T cell receptor beta chain stems from a study of T cell clones after liver transplantation. Across the study: Graft-donor-reactive sequences were compared with third-party-reactive TCRbeta sequences from pre-transplant mixed lymphocyte reactions.

The data were produced by immunoSEQ multiplex PCR, yet TCRdb's version contains in-frame clones alone and is incomplete. The sample records roughly 100,000 clones, 82% being singletons. Turning to this clone: As yet, its antigen is unknown.

The germline gives CDR1 SGDLS, CDR2 YYNGEE. The CDR3 runs to 13 residues. V lost 0 bases to trimming and J lost 5 bases, with 5 bases between them. General study points: These preliminary findings come from unstandardized post-transplant sampling times. Rather than being deleted, graft donor-reactive T cells may have moved into the graft.

The receptor comes from a human donor who received a liver transplant. Material: CD4+ T cells from blood, obtained before liver transplant. The chain uses TRBV9 and TRBJ2-2; D unresolved. CDR3 residues: CASSVVQTGELFF. The CDR3 region has the DNA TGTGCCAGCAGCGTAGTCCAGACCGGGGAGCTGTTTTTT.